This T cell receptor beta chain stems from a study of shared T cell receptors in the human thymus. CDR3 length equals 14 residues. CDR1 and CDR2 from the germline V gene are MNHNY and SVGAGI (reference sequence). V was cut by 5 bases and J by 2 bases, with 13 bases left in between. Data came from immunoSEQ multiplex PCR; TCRdb stores just in-frame clones and leaves some out. The data hold over 650,000 clones, with more than 70% observed a single time. Another study also made use of these data, one on human thymus T cells. That publication notes: Resections from corrective heart surgery supplied the thymus tissue. The authors found apparently biased V and J gene usage in thymic and blood repertoires.

Sequenced sample: thymocytes. The chain has TRBV6-6 and TRBJ2-7; a weak D match, TRBD2 (6 bases). This sequence originates from a boy under three years old with a congenital heart defect. CDR3 in amino acids: CASSNQTSPYEQYF. The CDR3 nucleotides read TGTGCCAGCAGTAACCAGACTAGTCCCTACGAGCAGTACTTC.